A single sample gave rise to the 26 T cell receptor beta chains below, sequenced in a study of blood T cell repertoires in COVID-19 (dated by TCRdb to the early 2020s). Receptors were amplified or captured by the immunoSEQ multiplex PCR assay. TCRdb took this table from immuneACCESS and kept in-frame rearrangements with V and J called. Such tables lack part of the clones; where checked against another copy, unresolved V genes explain under half of the gap, and the rest is unexplained. The sample table contains 300,000 to 350,000 clones; only one count was recorded for approximately 89% of them. The ten largest make up just under 4% of the sample. What was sequenced was peripheral blood. These receptors were obtained from a woman aged 60-70 years with COVID-19, enrolled during active disease.

This clone has a handful of counts. The chain couples TRBV5-6 to TRBJ1-5; 7 positions match TRBD1. J was trimmed by 4 bases and V by 1 base; bases with no gene match: 14. Per germline, CDR1 SGHDT and CDR2 YYEEEE. CDR3 length equals 18 residues. CDR3 region: CASSLSPLRQGNNQPQHF. CDR3 coding DNA: TGTGCCAGCAGCTTGTCACCTTTGAGACAGGGTAATAATCAGCCCCAGCATTTT.

The chain couples TRBV7-9 to TRBJ2-5, with D possibly being TRBD1 (5 bases). V was shortened by 2 bases and J by 4 bases, with 11 bases between the two germline ends. This CDR3 is 14 amino acids long. Germline V gives CDR1 SEHNR, CDR2 FQNEAQ (reference sequence). The CDR3: CASSLPGKAETQYF. CDR3 coding DNA: TGTGCCAGCAGCTTACCAGGGAAGGCAGAGACCCAGTACTTC. Complete variable domain (other parts from reference TRBV7-9 and TRBJ2-5): DTGVSQNPRHKITKRGQNVTFRCDPISEHNRLYWYRQTLGQGPEFLTYFQNEAQLEKSRLLSDRFSAERPKGSFSTLEIQRTEQGDSAMYLCASSLPGKAETQYFGPGTRLLVL.

The rearrangement links TRBV5-8 to TRBJ2-3; D is perhaps TRBD1 (6 bases). CDR1 and CDR2 from the germline V gene are SGHTS and YDEGEE. V was pared by 2 bases and J by 6 bases, with 13 bases between. This CDR3 region has 14 residues. DNA for the CDR3: TGTGCCAGCAGCTTACAGACAGGTCGTGATACGCAGTATTTT. This sequence encodes CASSLQTGRDTQYF.

This rearrangement joins TRBV9 to TRBJ2-1, with 7 bases identical to TRBD2. Germline CDR1 and CDR2: SGDLS and YYNGEE. The CDR3 runs 13 residues. V trimming: 3 bases; J trimming: 3 bases; junction bases outside the gene matches: 0. CDR3: CASSGTSYNEQFF. CDR3 DNA: TGTGCCAGCAGCGGGACTAGCTACAATGAGCAGTTCTTC.

V and J are TRBV2 and TRBJ1-2; D is unclear. Germline lookup yields CDR1 SNHLY and CDR2 FYNNEI. The CDR3 runs to 12 residues. Trimming removed 6 bases from V and 1 base from J, with 6 bases in between. This CDR3 is CASRLVNYGYTF. Here the CDR3 DNA reads TGTGCCAGCAGACTAGTTAACTATGGCTACACCTTC.

This clone is a singleton in its sample. The rearrangement joins TRBV6-5 to TRBJ2-3, with 9 bases identical to TRBD2. The junction had 5 bases not matched to a gene; V was cut back by 5 bases and J by 2 bases. Looked up from germline, CDR1 is MNHEY and CDR2 is SVGAGI. There are 15 residues in the CDR3. Here the CDR3 DNA reads TGTGCCAGCAGTAAGACTAGCGGAATCACAGATACGCAGTATTTT. The encoded protein is CASSKTSGITDTQYF.

The rearrangement joins TRBV27 to TRBJ1-2; D remains unclear. Germline CDR1 and CDR2: MNHEY and SMNVEV (reference sequence). This CDR3 has 13 residues. The V end lost 3 bases, the J end lost 7 bases, and 12 bases lay between the germline ends. CDR3 sequence (DNA): TGTGCCAGCAGTTTTCACGGGGAGGGTGGCTACACCTTC. Amino acid sequence: CASSFHGEGGYTF.

The rearrangement uses TRBV5-1 and TRBJ1-5, with D unresolved. With 0 bases removed from V and 6 bases from J, the gap between germline ends came to 13 bases. Germline CDR1 SGHRS, CDR2 YFSETQ. The CDR3 length is 15 residues. In nucleotides, the CDR3 is TGCGCCAGCAGCTTGGTGGGTGGGAGCTCTCAGCCCCAGCATTTT. Amino acids: CASSLVGGSSQPQHF.

This chain uses TRBV6-5 with TRBJ2-7; possible D gene TRBD1, 6 bases. V dropped 6 bases and J dropped 2 bases, with 14 bases sitting between them. The CDR3 has 14 residues. CDR1 and CDR2 from the germline V gene are MNHEY and SVGAGI. The CDR3 DNA is TGTGCCAGCAGAGATACAGGGTGGCCCTACGAGCAGTACTTC. Translated, it gives CASRDTGWPYEQYF.

This chain joins TRBV10-1 and TRBJ2-1, with TRBD2 as a possible D gene (7 bases). The CDR3 totals 13 residues. Trimming pared 10 bases from V and 7 bases from J, leaving 17 bases between. Germline V gene sequence: CDR1 WNHNN, CDR2 SYGVQD (reference sequence). CDR3 sequence: CANGWGGLNEQFF. The CDR3 DNA reads as TGCGCCAACGGGTGGGGGGGCTTGAATGAGCAGTTCTTC.

This chain links TRBV27 with TRBJ2-1, with TRBD2 identical over 9 bases. V dropped 6 bases and J dropped 2; count of bases not matched to a gene: 5. This CDR3 is built from 15 residues. Germline values: CDR1 MNHEY, CDR2 SMNVEV (reference sequence). CDR3 amino acids: CASSIAGETYNEQFF. The CDR3 DNA is TGTGCCAGCAGCATAGCGGGGGAAACCTACAATGAGCAGTTCTTC.

V is TRBV7-9 and J is TRBJ1-5, with TRBD1 as a possible D gene (5 bases). Germline CDR1 and CDR2: SEHNR and FQNEAQ (reference sequence). V shed 5 bases and J shed 7 bases, with 9 bases lying between them. The CDR3 loop spans 12 amino acids. Here the CDR3 reads CASSDSKQPQHF. DNA for the CDR3: TGTGCCAGCAGCGACAGTAAACAGCCCCAGCATTTT.

V is TRBV29-1 and J is TRBJ1-1; 8 nucleotides align to TRBD1. Per the germline V gene, CDR1 is SQVTM and CDR2 is ANQGSEA. The trim removed 6 bases at V and 5 bases at J, leaving 8 bases unmatched. The CDR3 loop spans 13 amino acids. The CDR3 loop is CSVSGQGGTEAFF. The CDR3 nucleotides are TGCAGCGTCTCCGGACAGGGTGGAACTGAAGCTTTCTTT.

The genes are TRBV2 and TRBJ1-2; D remains ambiguous. The germline gives CDR1 SNHLY, CDR2 FYNNEI. Trimming left V 4 bases short and J 2 bases short, with 5 bases between. CDR3 length equals 12 residues. This CDR3 reads CASSAVNYGYTF. CDR3 in DNA: TGTGCCAGCAGTGCGGTGAACTATGGCTACACCTTC.

This clone appeared a single time. This sequence joins TRBV28 and TRBJ1-1; the D gene is possibly TRBD1 (6 bases). The CDR3 is made up of 13 amino acids. CDR1 is MDHEN, CDR2 SYDVKM, per germline. V was cut by 7 bases and J by 6 bases, with 15 bases left in between. This CDR3 is CASNPGGWSEAFF. DNA of the CDR3: TGTGCCAGCAATCCTGGGGGCTGGTCTGAAGCTTTCTTT.

The chain is built from TRBV7-9 and TRBJ1-5; 9 positions agree with TRBD1. Trimming at V came to 4 bases and at J to 2 bases, leaving 3 bases not matched to a gene. The germline V gene has CDR1 SEHNR and CDR2 FQNEAQ (reference sequence). The CDR3 consists of 15 residues. Here the CDR3 reads CASSSQGAGNQPQHF. As DNA, the CDR3 is TGTGCCAGCAGCTCACAGGGGGCCGGCAATCAGCCCCAGCATTTT.

The rearrangement links TRBV7-8 to TRBJ2-7, with 7 bases identical to TRBD2. CDR3 size: 16 residues. V was pared by 5 bases and J by 5 bases, with 15 bases of the junction left unmatched. The germline gives CDR1 SGHVS, CDR2 FQNEAQ. Here the CDR3 DNA reads TGTGCCAGCAGCGCCCGGTGGGGCGGGGGTGCGCACGAGCAGTACTTC. It codes for CASSARWGGGAHEQYF.

V usage is TRBV27 and J usage is TRBJ1-2; 8 nucleotides line up with TRBD1. Germline V lookup: CDR1 MNHEY, CDR2 SMNVEV (reference sequence). J gave up 8 bases and V 5 bases, and 10 bases lay outside the gene matches. The length of the CDR3 is 14 residues. The CDR3 DNA sequence: TGTGCCAGCAGTACCGGACAGGGATCGCACGGCTACACCTTC. This translates into CASSTGQGSHGYTF.

The V gene is TRBV12-3 or TRBV12-4, the J gene TRBJ1-5; possible D gene TRBD1, 6 bases. The CDR3 contains 13 residues. Between the trimmed V and J ends, which lost 6 bases and 7 bases, there was a span of 13 bases. The CDR3 protein is CASRDRFRQPQHF. The CDR3 DNA reads TGTGCCAGCAGGGACAGATTCAGGCAGCCCCAGCATTTT.

The CDR3 loop reads CASSWRSRAYLAQHF. The CDR3 DNA sequence: TGTGCCAGCAGTTGGAGATCGCGGGCTTATTTGGCCCAGCATTTT. The chain couples TRBV28 to TRBJ1-5, with D unclear. Trimming cost V 4 bases and J 11 bases, with 21 bases left between them. The CDR3 is 15 residues long. Germline V lookup: CDR1 MDHEN, CDR2 SYDVKM.

V usage is TRBV7-6 and J usage is TRBJ2-5, with TRBD2 matching over 12 bases. CDR1 is SGHVS and CDR2 is FNYEAQ in the germline V gene. V was pared by 5 bases and J by 3 bases, with 7 bases of the junction left unmatched. The CDR3 is made up of 16 amino acids. The CDR3 DNA reads as TGTGCCAGCAGCGTAACTAGCGGGGGGATCAAAGAGACCCAGTACTTC. As protein: CASSVTSGGIKETQYF.

This chain uses TRBV6-2 or TRBV6-3 with TRBJ2-5, with 7 bases identical to TRBD2. The CDR3 runs 13 residues. V lost 4 bases and J lost 3; bases outside the gene matches: 2. Germline V gives CDR1 MNHEY, CDR2 SVGEGT. This CDR3 is CASSWGLKETQYF. The CDR3 DNA reads as TGTGCCAGCAGTTGGGGACTAAAAGAGACCCAGTACTTC.

The chain recombines TRBV30 with TRBJ1-1; TRBD1 agrees at 7 bases. V lost 1 base, J lost 1 base, and 0 bases stayed unmatched. Per germline, CDR1 GTSNPN and CDR2 SVGIG (reference sequence). There are 13 residues in the CDR3. The CDR3 sequence: CAWSAGGNTEAFF. CDR3 in DNA: TGTGCCTGGAGTGCAGGGGGGAACACTGAAGCTTTCTTT.

V is TRBV18 and J is TRBJ1-2; TRBD1 agrees at 11 bases. The CDR3 length is 15 residues. V trimming: 5 bases; J trimming: 2 bases; junction bases outside the gene matches: 4. Germline V gene sequence: CDR1 KGHSH, CDR2 LQKENI. The CDR3 DNA follows: TGTGCCAGCTCAGAGGGACAGGGGGAGAACTATGGCTACACCTTC. It yields the protein CASSEGQGENYGYTF.

The CDR3 nucleotides read TGTGCCAGCAGCCAAGGACAGGGGGCGGGGGGCTACACCTTC. Protein sequence: CASSQGQGAGGYTF. The chain couples TRBV5-4 to TRBJ1-2; TRBD1 agrees at 11 bases. Germline V gene data show CDR1 as SGHNT and CDR2 as YYREEE (reference sequence). This CDR3 has 14 amino acids. Trimming cost V 4 bases and J 8 bases; bases outside gene matches: 7.

The chain combines TRBV19 with TRBJ2-3; D perhaps matches TRBD1 (6 bases). The germline V and J ends were trimmed by 6 bases and 2 bases, with 12 bases remaining between them. The CDR3 runs 14 residues. Germline loops: CDR1 LNHDA, CDR2 SQIVND (reference sequence). The CDR3 region has the DNA TGTGCCAGTAGAGTAGGGGGAGCCACAGATACGCAGTATTTT. It translates to CASRVGGATDTQYF.